The T cell receptor beta chain under discussion was sequenced for a study of cytomegalovirus exposure and HLA in healthy donors. Germline values: CDR1 SGHTA, CDR2 FQGTGA. V gave up 5 bases and J gave up 9 bases; unmatched junction bases: 12. The CDR3 is 15 residues long. As to this clone: Its antigen is as yet unknown.

General study points: Immune exposure was documented only through CMV serostatus. The study reported that TCR beta sequences accurately predicted HLA-A and HLA-B alleles in most subjects. Presence/absence analyses treated sequencing depth as roughly uniform across donors.

This PCR relied on a set of 60 Vbeta primers and 13 Jbeta primers. Assay: immunoSEQ multiplex PCR; the TCRdb copy retains only in-frame clones and omits some. The sample table includes about 140,000 clones. The V and J genes are TRBV7-3 and TRBJ2-4, with TRBD2 identical over 8 bases. Specimen: PBMCs. The TCR was taken from a male donor in good health and CMV-seronegative. The CDR3 region is CASSVGGAGSSIQYF. The CDR3 nucleotides are TGTGCCAGCAGCGTCGGGGGGGCAGGGAGTAGCATTCAGTACTTC.